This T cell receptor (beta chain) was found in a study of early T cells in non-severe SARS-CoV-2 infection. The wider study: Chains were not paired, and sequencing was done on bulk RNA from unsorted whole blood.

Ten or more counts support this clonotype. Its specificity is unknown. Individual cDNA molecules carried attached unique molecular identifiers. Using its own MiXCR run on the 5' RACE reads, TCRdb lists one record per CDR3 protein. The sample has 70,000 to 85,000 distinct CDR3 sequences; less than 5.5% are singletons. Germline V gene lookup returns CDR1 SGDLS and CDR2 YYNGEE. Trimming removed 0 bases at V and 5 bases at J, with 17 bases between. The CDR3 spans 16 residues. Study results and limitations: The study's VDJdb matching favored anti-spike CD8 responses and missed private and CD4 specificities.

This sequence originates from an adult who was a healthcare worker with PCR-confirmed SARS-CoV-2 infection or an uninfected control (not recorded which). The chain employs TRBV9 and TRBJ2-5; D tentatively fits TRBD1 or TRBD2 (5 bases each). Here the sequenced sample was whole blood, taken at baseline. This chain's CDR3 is CASSVEGDLSLETQYF. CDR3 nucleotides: TGTGCCAGCAGCGTAGAAGGGGACCTCAGTTTGGAGACCCAGTACTTC.